The sequence of this T cell receptor beta chain was determined in a study of control samples from healthy donors and cancer patients. The method was immunoSEQ multiplex PCR; TCRdb's version includes in-frame clones alone and lacks a portion of them. Recorded here are 150,000 to 200,000 clones; the top ten clones represent roughly 2.2%. The CDR3 is made up of 13 amino acids. V lost 3 bases and J 7 bases, leaving 12 bases between the germline ends. CDR1 and CDR2 (germline): SGHRS, YFSETQ. The chain has TRBV5-1 and TRBJ2-3; the D is unclear. The origin of this receptor is a woman in her 30s in good health. Sequenced: blood. CDR3 sequence (DNA): TGCGCCAGCAGCTCCGACCTGACATATACGCAGTATTTT. Amino acids: CASSSDLTYTQYF.